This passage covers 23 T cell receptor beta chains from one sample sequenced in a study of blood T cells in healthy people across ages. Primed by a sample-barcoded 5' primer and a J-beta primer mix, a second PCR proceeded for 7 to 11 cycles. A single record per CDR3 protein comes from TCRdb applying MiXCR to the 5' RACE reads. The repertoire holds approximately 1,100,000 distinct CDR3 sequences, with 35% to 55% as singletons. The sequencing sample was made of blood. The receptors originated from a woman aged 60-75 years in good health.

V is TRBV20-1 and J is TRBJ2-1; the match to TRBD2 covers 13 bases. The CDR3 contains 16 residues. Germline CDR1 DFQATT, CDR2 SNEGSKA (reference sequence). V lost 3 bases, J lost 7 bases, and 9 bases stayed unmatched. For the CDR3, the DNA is TGCAGTGCTAGCCCGCCAACTAGCGGGAGGGAAAATGAGCAGTTCTTC. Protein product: CSASPPTSGRENEQFF.

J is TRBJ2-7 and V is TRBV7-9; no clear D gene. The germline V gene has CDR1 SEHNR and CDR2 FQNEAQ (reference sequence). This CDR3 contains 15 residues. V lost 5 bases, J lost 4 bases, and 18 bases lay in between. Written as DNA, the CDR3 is TGTGCCAGCAGCCATCCCGGGTCTCCCGAATACGAGCAGTACTTC. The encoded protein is CASSHPGSPEYEQYF. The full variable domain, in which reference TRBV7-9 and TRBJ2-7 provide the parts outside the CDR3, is DTGVSQNPRHKITKRGQNVTFRCDPISEHNRLYWYRQTLGQGPEFLTYFQNEAQLEKSRLLSDRFSAERPKGSFSTLEIQRTEQGDSAMYLCASSHPGSPEYEQYFGPGTRLTVT.

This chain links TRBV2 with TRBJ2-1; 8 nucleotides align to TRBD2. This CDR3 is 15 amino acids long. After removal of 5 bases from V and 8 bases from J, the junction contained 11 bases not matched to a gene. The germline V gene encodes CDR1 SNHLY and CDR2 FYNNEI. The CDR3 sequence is CASSKRVGRAHEQFF. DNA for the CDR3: TGTGCCAGCAGTAAACGGGTCGGGAGGGCCCATGAGCAGTTCTTC.

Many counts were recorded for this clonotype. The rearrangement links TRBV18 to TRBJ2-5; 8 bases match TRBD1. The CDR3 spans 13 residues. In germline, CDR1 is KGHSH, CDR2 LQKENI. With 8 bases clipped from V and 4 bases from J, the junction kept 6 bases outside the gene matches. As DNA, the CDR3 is TGTGCCAGCAGCTTAACAGGGGGAGAGACCCAGTACTTC. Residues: CASSLTGGETQYF. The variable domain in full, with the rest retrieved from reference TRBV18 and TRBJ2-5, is NAGVMQNPRHLVRRRGQEARLRCSPMKGHSHVYWYRQLPEEGLKFMVYLQKENIIDESGMPKERFSAEFPKEGPSILRIQQVVRGDSAAYFCASSLTGGETQYFGPGTRLLVL.

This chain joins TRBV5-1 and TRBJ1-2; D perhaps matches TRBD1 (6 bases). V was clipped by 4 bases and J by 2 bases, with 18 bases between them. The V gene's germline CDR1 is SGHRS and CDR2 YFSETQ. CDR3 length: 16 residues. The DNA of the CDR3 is TGCGCCAGCAGCCCAGCCCCTGGACAGTTCAACTATGGCTACACCTTC. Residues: CASSPAPGQFNYGYTF. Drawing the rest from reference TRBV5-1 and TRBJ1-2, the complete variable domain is KAGVTQTPRYLIKTRGQQVTLSCSPISGHRSVSWYQQTPGQGLQFLFEYFSETQRNKGNFPGRFSGRQFSNSRSEMNVSTLELGDSALYLCASSPAPGQFNYGYTFGSGTRLTVV.

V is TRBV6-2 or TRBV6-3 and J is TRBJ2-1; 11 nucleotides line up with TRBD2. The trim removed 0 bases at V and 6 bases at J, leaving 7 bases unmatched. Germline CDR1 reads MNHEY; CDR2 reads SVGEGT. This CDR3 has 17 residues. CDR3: CASSYSGTSGILNEQFF. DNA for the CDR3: TGTGCCAGCAGTTACTCCGGGACTAGCGGTATACTCAATGAGCAGTTCTTC.

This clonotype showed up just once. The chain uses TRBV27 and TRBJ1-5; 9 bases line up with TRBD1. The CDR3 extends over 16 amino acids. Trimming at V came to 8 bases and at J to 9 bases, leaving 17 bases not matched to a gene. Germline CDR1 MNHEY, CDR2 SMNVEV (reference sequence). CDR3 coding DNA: TGTGCCAGCGCGCGGGGGTCCGGACAGGGGCATTGGCCCCAGCATTTT. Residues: CASARGSGQGHWPQHF.

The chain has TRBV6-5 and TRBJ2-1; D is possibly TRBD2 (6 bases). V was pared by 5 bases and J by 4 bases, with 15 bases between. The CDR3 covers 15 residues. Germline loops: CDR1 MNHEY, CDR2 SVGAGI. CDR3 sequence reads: CASSLSGFGYNEQFF. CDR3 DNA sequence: TGTGCCAGCAGTCTTAGCGGTTTCGGGTACAATGAGCAGTTCTTC.

The CDR3 DNA reads as TGTGCCAGCAGCTCTCCGGGACTAGCGGGGCCGGGGGAGCAGTTCTTC. Its translation is CASSSPGLAGPGEQFF. This rearrangement joins TRBV7-8 to TRBJ2-1; 13 nucleotides match TRBD2. The CDR3 sequence is 16 residues long. Trimming at V came to 4 bases and at J to 10 bases, leaving 10 bases not matched to a gene. Germline V lookup: CDR1 SGHVS, CDR2 FQNEAQ.

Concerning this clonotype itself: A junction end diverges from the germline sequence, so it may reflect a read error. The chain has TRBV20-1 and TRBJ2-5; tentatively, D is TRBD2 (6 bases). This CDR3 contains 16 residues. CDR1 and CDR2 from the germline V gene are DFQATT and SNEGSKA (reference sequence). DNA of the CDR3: TGCAGTGCTAGAGATCTCGGCAGGGAGGACCAAGAGACCCAGTCCTTC. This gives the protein CSARDLGREDQETQSF.

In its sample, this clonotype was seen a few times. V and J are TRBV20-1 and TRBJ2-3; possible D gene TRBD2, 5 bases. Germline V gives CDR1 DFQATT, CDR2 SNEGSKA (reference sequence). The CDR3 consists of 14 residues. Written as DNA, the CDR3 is TGCAGCCCACGAAAACTAGAATCCACAGATACGCAGTATTTT. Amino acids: CSPRKLESTDTQYF.

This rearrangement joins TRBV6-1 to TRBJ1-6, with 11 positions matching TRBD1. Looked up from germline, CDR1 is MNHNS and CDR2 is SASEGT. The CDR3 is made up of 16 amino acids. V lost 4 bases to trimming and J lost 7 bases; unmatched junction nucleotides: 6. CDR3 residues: CASSAPGTGGNSPLHF. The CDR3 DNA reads TGTGCCAGCAGTGCCCCCGGGACAGGGGGAAATTCACCCCTCCACTTT.

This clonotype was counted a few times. The DNA of the CDR3 is TGTGCCAGCAGCCCAAGGGGAGGGTTTAACGTCTACGAGCAGTACTTC. Translated: CASSPRGGFNVYEQYF. V usage is TRBV7-6 and J usage is TRBJ2-7; 7 nucleotides line up with TRBD2. The length of the CDR3 is 16 residues. J lost 3 bases, V lost 5 bases, and 13 bases had no gene match. Germline-derived CDR1 and CDR2 are SGHVS and FNYEAQ.

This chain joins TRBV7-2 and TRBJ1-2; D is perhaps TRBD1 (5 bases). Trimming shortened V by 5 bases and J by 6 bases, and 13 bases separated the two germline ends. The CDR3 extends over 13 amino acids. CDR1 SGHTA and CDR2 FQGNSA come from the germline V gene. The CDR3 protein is CASSQDGAHGYTF. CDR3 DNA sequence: TGTGCCAGCAGCCAAGACGGGGCCCATGGCTACACCTTC.

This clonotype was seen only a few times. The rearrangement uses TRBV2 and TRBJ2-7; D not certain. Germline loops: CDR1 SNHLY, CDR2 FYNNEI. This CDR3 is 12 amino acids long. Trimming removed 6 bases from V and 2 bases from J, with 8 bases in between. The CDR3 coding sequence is TGTGCCAGCAGCGAACCCCCCTACGAGCAGTACTTC. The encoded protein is CASSEPPYEQYF. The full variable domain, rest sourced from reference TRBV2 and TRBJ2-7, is EPEVTQTPSHQVTQMGQEVILRCVPISNHLYFYWYRQILGQKVEFLVSFYNNEISEKSEIFDDQFSVERPDGSNFTLKIRSTKLEDSAMYFCASSEPPYEQYFGPGTRLTVT.

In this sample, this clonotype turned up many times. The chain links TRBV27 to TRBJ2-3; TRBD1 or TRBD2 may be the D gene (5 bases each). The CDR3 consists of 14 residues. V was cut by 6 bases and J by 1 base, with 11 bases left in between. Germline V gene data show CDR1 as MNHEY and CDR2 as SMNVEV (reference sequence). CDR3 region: CASSLRGGTDTQYF. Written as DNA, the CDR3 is TGTGCCAGCAGCCTTAGGGGAGGCACAGATACGCAGTATTTT.

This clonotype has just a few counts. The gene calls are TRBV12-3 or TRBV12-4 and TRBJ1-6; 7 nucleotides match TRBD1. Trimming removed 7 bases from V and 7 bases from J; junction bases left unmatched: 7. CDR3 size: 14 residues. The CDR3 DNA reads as TGTGCCAGCACCTTCGGGGACAGCAATTCACCCCTCCACTTT. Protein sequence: CASTFGDSNSPLHF.

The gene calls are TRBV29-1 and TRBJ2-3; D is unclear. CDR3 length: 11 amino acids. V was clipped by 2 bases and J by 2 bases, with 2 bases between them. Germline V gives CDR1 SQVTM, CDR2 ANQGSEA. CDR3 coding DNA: TGCAGCGTTGAACTCACAGATACGCAGTATTTT. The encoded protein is CSVELTDTQYF.

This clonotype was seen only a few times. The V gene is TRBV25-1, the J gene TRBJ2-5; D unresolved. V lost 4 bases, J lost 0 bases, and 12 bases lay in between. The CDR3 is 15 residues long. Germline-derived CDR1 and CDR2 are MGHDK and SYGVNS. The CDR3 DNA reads TGTGCCAGCAGTGTAACAGCTTGGTACCAAGAGACCCAGTACTTC. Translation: CASSVTAWYQETQYF.

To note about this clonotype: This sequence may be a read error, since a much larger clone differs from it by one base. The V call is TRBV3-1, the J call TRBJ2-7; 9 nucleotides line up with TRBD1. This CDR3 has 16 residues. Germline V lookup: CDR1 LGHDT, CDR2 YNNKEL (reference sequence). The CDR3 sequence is CVSSRRRGQGLYEQYF. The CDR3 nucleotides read TGTGTCAGCAGCCGTCGGAGGGGACAGGGCCTGTACGAGCAGTACTTC.

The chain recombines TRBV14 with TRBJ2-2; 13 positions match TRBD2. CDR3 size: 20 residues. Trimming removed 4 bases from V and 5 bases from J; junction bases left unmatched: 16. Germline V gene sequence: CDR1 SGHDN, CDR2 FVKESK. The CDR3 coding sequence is TGTGCCAGCAGCCGACCCCTCGGGACTAGCGGGGCGTCCCAAACCGGGGAGCTGTTTTTT. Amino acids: CASSRPLGTSGASQTGELFF.

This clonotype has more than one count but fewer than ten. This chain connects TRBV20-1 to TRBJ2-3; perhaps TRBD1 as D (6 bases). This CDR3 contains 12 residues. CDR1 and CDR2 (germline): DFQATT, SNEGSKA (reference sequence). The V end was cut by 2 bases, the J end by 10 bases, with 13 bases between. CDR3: CSARNQGSPQYF. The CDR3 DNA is TGCAGTGCTAGAAATCAGGGGAGTCCGCAGTATTTT.

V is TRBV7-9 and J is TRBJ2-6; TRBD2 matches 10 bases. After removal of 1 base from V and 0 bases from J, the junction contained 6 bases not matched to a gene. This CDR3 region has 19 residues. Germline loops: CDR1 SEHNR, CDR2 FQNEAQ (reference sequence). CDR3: CASSLGGLAFLSGANVLTF. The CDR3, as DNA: TGTGCCAGCAGCTTAGGGGGACTAGCGTTTCTCTCTGGGGCCAACGTCCTGACTTTC.